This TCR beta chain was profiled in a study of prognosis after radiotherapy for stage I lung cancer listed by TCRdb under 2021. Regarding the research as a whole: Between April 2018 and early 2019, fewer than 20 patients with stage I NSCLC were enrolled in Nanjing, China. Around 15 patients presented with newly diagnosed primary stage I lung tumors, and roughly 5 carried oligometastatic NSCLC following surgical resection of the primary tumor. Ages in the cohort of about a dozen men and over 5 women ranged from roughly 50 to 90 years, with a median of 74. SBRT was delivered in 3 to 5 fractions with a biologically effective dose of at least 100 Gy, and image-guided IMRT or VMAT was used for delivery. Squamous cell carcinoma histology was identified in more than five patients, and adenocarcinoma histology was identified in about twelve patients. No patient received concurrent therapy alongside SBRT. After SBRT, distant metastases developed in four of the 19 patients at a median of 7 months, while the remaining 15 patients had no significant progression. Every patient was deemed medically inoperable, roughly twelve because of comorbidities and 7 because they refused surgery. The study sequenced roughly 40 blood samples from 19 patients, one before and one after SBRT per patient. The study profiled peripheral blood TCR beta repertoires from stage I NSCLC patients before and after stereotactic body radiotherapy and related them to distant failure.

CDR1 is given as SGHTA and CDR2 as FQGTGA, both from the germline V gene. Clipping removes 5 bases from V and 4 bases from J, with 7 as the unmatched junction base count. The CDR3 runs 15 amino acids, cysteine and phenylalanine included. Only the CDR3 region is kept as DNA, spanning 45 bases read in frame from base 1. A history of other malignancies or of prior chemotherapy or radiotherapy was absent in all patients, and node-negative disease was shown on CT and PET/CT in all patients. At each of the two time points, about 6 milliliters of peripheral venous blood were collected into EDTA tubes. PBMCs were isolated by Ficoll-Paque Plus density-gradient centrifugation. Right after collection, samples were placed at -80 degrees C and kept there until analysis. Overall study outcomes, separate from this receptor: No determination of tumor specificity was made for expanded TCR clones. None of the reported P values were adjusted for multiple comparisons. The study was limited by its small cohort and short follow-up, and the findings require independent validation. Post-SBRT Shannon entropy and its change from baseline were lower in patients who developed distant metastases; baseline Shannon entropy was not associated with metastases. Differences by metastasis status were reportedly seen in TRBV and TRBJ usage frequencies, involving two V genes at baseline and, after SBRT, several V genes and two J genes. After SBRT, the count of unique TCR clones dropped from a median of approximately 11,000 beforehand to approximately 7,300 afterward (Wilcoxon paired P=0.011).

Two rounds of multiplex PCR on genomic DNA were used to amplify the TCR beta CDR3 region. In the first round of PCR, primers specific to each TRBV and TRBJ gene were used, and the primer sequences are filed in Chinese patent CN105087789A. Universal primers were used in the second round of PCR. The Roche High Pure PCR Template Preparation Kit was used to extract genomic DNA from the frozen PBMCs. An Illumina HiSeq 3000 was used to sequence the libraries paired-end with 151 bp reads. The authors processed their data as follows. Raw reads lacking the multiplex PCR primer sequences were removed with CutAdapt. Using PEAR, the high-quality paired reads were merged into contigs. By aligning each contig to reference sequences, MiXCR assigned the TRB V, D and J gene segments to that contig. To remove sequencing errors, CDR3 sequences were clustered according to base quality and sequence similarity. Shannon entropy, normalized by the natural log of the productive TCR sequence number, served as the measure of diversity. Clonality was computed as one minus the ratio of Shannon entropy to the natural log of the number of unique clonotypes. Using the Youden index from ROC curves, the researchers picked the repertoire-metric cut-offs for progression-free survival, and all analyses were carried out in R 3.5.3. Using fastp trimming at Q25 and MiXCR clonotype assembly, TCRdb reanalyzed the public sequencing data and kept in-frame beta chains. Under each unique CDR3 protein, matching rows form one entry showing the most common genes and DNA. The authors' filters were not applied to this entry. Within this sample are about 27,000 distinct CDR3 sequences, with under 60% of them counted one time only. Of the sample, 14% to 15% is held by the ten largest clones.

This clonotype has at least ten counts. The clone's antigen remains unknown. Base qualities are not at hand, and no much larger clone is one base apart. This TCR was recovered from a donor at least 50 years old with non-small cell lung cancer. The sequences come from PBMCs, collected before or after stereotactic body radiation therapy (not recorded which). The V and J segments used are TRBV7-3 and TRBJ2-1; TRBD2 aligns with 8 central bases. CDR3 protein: CASSELAGVYNEQFF. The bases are TGTGCCAGCAGCGAGCTAGCGGGCGTATACAATGAGCAGTTCTTC.